A single TCR beta chain is shown here with its context. Its antigen is currently unknown. The library came from three nested PCR rounds adapted from ARM-PCR protocols. MiXCR, applied by TCRdb to the multiplex PCR reads, yields one record per CDR3 protein. The data hold approximately 120,000 distinct CDR3 sequences, with 60% to 70% observed a single time. This entry belongs to a study of tumor and adjacent non-tumor tissue in lung cancer. Whole-study results and caveats: Normal lung showed higher cumulative top 100 clone frequency than tumor. Significantly higher TCR diversity was found in tumor than normal lung. Shorter survival was associated with higher TCR diversity in tumors.

This sample's RNA came from whole unsorted tissue. Distant lung tissue was collected more than 3 cm away from the tumor edge. Chemotherapy-naive patients with new lung cancer underwent thoracic surgery in China, August–November 2014. The specimen sequenced was distant non-tumor lung tissue. The receptor comes from a man aged 60 to 69 with non-small cell lung cancer.

The CDR3 spells CASAYGGQAADTQYF. The DNA of the CDR3 is TGTGCCAGCGCTTACGGGGGACAGGCTGCAGATACGCAGTATTTT. The gene calls are TRBV6-5 and TRBJ2-3; 8 bases align to TRBD1. This CDR3 has 15 residues. Germline values: CDR1 MNHEY, CDR2 SVGAGI. V lost 8 bases to trimming and J lost 4 bases; unmatched junction nucleotides: 11.